This T cell receptor (beta chain) was identified in a study of CD8 T cells in Susac syndrome. Notes on this clonotype: Its antigen is as yet unknown.

Study-wide results and limits: When the CD4+ T cell repertoires of patients with Susac syndrome were examined, they did not show any clonal expansion.

The germline V gene encodes CDR1 DFQATT and CDR2 SNEGSKA (reference sequence). The CDR3 sequence is 14 residues long. V gave up 1 base and J gave up 2 bases, with 12 bases separating them. About 0.5 to 1 ug RNA was reverse transcribed with random hexamers. The immunoSEQ assay covered 54 Vbeta and 13 Jbeta segments for CDR3. From the immunoSEQ multiplex PCR reads, TCRdb called clonotypes with MiXCR, one entry per CDR3 protein. This sample carries 150,000 to 190,000 distinct CDR3 sequences, approximately 95% of them seen once, and the ten largest clones take 0.16%. CD8+ and CD4+ T cells taken from blood had their TCR beta sequenced.

This rearrangement joins TRBV20-1 to TRBJ2-7, with D perhaps TRBD2 (5 bases). Sequencing was carried out using CD4+ T cells from PBMCs. The source of this sequence is a human donor with Susac syndrome. The CDR3: CSARVSGSPYEQYF. For the CDR3, the DNA is TGCAGTGCTAGAGTATCGGGGTCCCCCTACGAGCAGTACTTC.